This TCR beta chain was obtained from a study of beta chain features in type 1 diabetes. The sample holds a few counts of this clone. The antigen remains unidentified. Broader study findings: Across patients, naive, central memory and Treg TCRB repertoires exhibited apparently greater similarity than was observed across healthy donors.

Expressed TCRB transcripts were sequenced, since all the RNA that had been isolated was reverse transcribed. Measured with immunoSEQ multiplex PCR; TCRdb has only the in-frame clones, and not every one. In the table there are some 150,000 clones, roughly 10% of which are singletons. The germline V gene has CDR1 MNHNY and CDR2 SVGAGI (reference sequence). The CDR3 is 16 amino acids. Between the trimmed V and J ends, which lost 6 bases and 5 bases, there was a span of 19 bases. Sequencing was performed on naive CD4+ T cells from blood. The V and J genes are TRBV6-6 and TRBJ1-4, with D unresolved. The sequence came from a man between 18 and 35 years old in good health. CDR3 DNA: TGTGCCAGCAGACGGGATTCGTTTGGGAAGAATGAAAAACTGTTTTTT. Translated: CASRRDSFGKNEKLFF.